Listed below are T cell receptor beta chains from one sample, sequenced in a study of blood T cell repertoires in COVID-19. The table came from immunoSEQ multiplex PCR; TCRdb's copy has only in-frame clones and leaves some out. The sample lists approximately 65,000 clones, roughly 80% occurring once. Material: peripheral blood. Receptor source: a human donor in a cohort sampled during active COVID-19. The CDR3 runs from the conserved cysteine through the conserved F or W.

TRBJ2-3,TRBV5-1,CASSLAGVADTQYF
TRBJ2-3,TRBV4-1,CASSQTGRDTDTQYF
TRBJ1-1,TRBV19,CASRIMAGSRNTEAFF
TRBJ2-7,TRBV6-2/TRBV6-3,CASSWAEGYEQYF
TRBJ1-6,TRBV5-4,CASSPEVGNSPLHF
TRBJ2-7,TRBV4-1,CASSQSGLADYEQYF
TRBJ2-3,TRBV7-2,CASSFSGGAGTDTQYF
TRBJ1-2,TRBV3-1/TRBV3-2,CASSQVAGKDGYTF
TRBJ1-2,TRBV11-2,CASSFWTGGDYGYTF
TRBJ1-3,TRBV5-5,CASSWRTGRSGNTIYF
TRBJ2-1,TRBV6-2/TRBV6-3,CASSPFPDRDYNEQFF
TRBJ1-4,TRBV5-1,CASSADSLGEKLFF